This T cell receptor (beta chain) was observed in a study of blood T cell repertoires in COVID-19. Study context: Samples representing acute and convalescent COVID-19 were sourced from the United States, Italy and Spain.

Per the study methods: Reference gene primers were amplified, and this amplification served to estimate nucleated cell counts. Some clones are missing from TCRdb's copy, which holds only in-frame ones; the method was immunoSEQ multiplex PCR. V, J and clone size reflect that table, while D and trimming were determined from the DNA. The repertoire consists of approximately 98,000 clones, with under 85% occurring once and the leading ten covering roughly 4%. V lost 5 bases to trimming and J lost 7 bases, with 24 bases between them. The germline gives CDR1 MGHDK, CDR2 SYGVNS. The CDR3 extends over 17 amino acids. This clone appeared a few times.

The sample taken for sequencing was peripheral blood. This sequence originates from a woman in her 70s with acute or convalescent COVID-19. This chain connects TRBV25-1 to TRBJ1-5, with a possible D match to TRBD1 (5 bases). The CDR3 reads CASSTPRKGRIGQPQHF. CDR3 bases: TGTGCCAGCAGTACGCCCCGGAAGGGGCGGATTGGGCAGCCCCAGCATTTT.